One and the same sample provided the 27 T cell receptor beta chains below, sequenced in a study of OX40 agonist ivuxolimab in advanced cancers. Profiled with immunoSEQ multiplex PCR; TCRdb holds only in-frame clones, not every one. Of about 50,000 clones listed, about four fifths are singletons. Source: CD4+ or CD8+ T cells sorted from blood, taken in a trial of the OX40 agonist ivuxolimab. The receptors originated from an adult with an advanced solid tumor such as melanoma, head and neck, liver or kidney cancer.

The CDR3 region has the DNA TGTGCCAGCAGCCCAGATATATTAGGGCTCGCTGGAAACACCATATATTTT. This sequence encodes CASSPDILGLAGNTIYF. The gene calls are TRBV7-8 and TRBJ1-3; D is unresolved. Germline V lookup: CDR1 SGHVS, CDR2 FQNEAQ. Between the trimmed V and J ends, which lost 5 bases and 2 bases, there was a span of 19 bases. This CDR3 is 17 amino acids long.

The CDR3 DNA sequence: TGCGCCAGCAGCTTGGGGGATCTGGCGCTCCTCTACAATGAGCAGTTCTTC. Its protein is CASSLGDLALLYNEQFF. This sequence joins TRBV5-1 and TRBJ2-1; D is undetermined. The V end was cut by 0 bases, the J end by 3 bases, with 16 bases between. The CDR3 is 17 amino acids. The V gene's germline CDR1 is SGHRS and CDR2 YFSETQ. The full variable domain, completed using reference TRBV5-1 and TRBJ2-1, is KAGVTQTPRYLIKTRGQQVTLSCSPISGHRSVSWYQQTPGQGLQFLFEYFSETQRNKGNFPGRFSGRQFSNSRSEMNVSTLELGDSALYLCASSLGDLALLYNEQFFGPGTRLTVL.

The rearrangement uses TRBV5-6 and TRBJ2-2; 9 bases are shared with TRBD1. Germline V gene lookup returns CDR1 SGHDT and CDR2 YYEEEE. The junction had 1 base not matched to a gene; V was cut back by 1 base and J by 0 bases. CDR3 length equals 16 residues. DNA of the CDR3: TGTGCCAGCAGCTTGACAGGGGGCCCGAACACCGGGGAGCTGTTTTTT. Its protein is CASSLTGGPNTGELFF.

This clone was recorded only once. The chain links TRBV19 to TRBJ2-5; 9 bases map to TRBD2. The J segment lost 1 base and the V segment lost 2 bases, leaving 2 bases of the junction unmatched. The germline gives CDR1 LNHDA, CDR2 SQIVND (reference sequence). CDR3 length: 15 residues. The CDR3 region has the DNA TGTGCCAGTAGTATACTAGCGGGGCCCCAAGAGACCCAGTACTTC. It encodes CASSILAGPQETQYF.

This chain joins TRBV11-2 and TRBJ2-3, with TRBD2 matching over 10 bases. With 4 bases clipped from V and 6 bases from J, the junction kept 7 bases outside the gene matches. This CDR3 has 15 amino acids. Germline CDR1 SGHAT, CDR2 FQNNGV. The CDR3 DNA follows: TGTGCCAGCAGCTCTCAGCGGGGGGGATCGGATACGCAGTATTTT. Protein product: CASSSQRGGSDTQYF.

The chain carries TRBV4-1 and TRBJ1-2; D not resolved. The ends were cut back, 0 bases at V and 7 bases at J, with 15 bases in the middle. CDR3 length: 15 residues. Per the germline V gene, CDR1 is MGHRA and CDR2 is YSYEKL. CDR3 sequence reads: CASSQDEGGWRGYTF. CDR3 nucleotide sequence: TGCGCCAGCAGCCAAGATGAGGGAGGGTGGCGTGGCTACACCTTC.

The rearrangement uses TRBV7-3 and TRBJ2-7, with 8 bases that match TRBD2. This CDR3 spans 13 amino acids. Germline V gene sequence: CDR1 SGHTA, CDR2 FQGTGA. The trim removed 4 bases at V and 2 bases at J, leaving 1 base unmatched. The chain's CDR3 is CASSSGGAYEQYF. Written as DNA, the CDR3 is TGTGCCAGCAGCTCCGGGGGGGCCTACGAGCAGTACTTC.

V and J are TRBV4-3 and TRBJ1-2; D gene ambiguous. The V end lost 0 bases, the J end lost 8 bases, and 10 bases lay between the germline ends. Germline CDR1 LGHNA, CDR2 YSLEER. The CDR3 length is 13 residues. In DNA, the CDR3 is TGCGCCAGCAGCCAAGAGGACGGGGTCGGCTACACCTTC. It encodes CASSQEDGVGYTF.

The gene calls are TRBV27 and TRBJ1-2, with 7 nucleotides matching TRBD1. CDR1 is MNHEY, CDR2 SMNVEV, per germline (reference sequence). V shed 2 bases and J 8 bases; nucleotides not matched to a gene: 8. The CDR3 spans 14 residues. The CDR3 region is CASSLRPGGGGYTF. Here the CDR3 DNA reads TGTGCCAGCAGTTTACGCCCAGGGGGGGGCGGCTACACCTTC.

This chain uses TRBV21-1 with TRBJ1-2; the listed D gene, TRBD1, was not tested against the DNA. TRBV21-1 corresponds to a pseudogene. CDR3 length: 17 residues. The CDR3: CASSPRTGGPINYGYTF. The DNA of the CDR3 is TGTGCCAGCAGCCCTCGGACAGGGGGCCCGATTAACTATGGCTACACCTTC.

The rearrangement uses TRBV11-3 and TRBJ1-1; no firm D call. CDR1 SGHNT and CDR2 YENEEA come from the germline V gene. V dropped 5 bases and J dropped 3 bases, with 10 bases sitting between them. The CDR3 spans 13 residues. CDR3 protein: CASSQNDYTEAFF. In nucleotides, the CDR3 is TGTGCCAGCAGCCAGAACGACTACACTGAAGCTTTCTTT.

This clone was picked up one time. The chain is built from TRBV19 and TRBJ2-7, with D perhaps matching TRBD1 (6 bases). CDR3 size: 15 residues. Germline values: CDR1 LNHDA, CDR2 SQIVND (reference sequence). With 5 bases removed from V and 0 bases from J, the gap between germline ends came to 14 bases. DNA for the CDR3: TGTGCCAGTAGTGAGGGGACAATTGACTCCTACGAGCAGTACTTC. This codes for CASSEGTIDSYEQYF.

J is TRBJ2-7 and V is TRBV6-1, with 9 bases lining up with TRBD1. The germline CDR1 and CDR2 sequences are MNHNS and SASEGT. The CDR3 runs 14 residues. Unmatched junction bases numbered 5, after V lost 4 bases and J lost 4 bases. CDR3 coding DNA: TGTGCCAGCAGTGGGGGGACAGGGTTATACGAGCAGTACTTC. Its translation is CASSGGTGLYEQYF.

The chain couples TRBV28 to TRBJ2-7, with D perhaps matching TRBD2 (5 bases). V lost 4 bases and J lost 7, with 17 bases in between. The germline V gene has CDR1 MDHEN and CDR2 SYDVKM. The CDR3 covers 14 residues. In DNA form, the CDR3 reads TGTGCCAGCAGTTCGCGGGTGGGTTTTTCGGAGCAGTACTTC. Translation: CASSSRVGFSEQYF. Combining the CDR3 with reference TRBV28 and TRBJ2-7 gives the whole variable domain DVKVTQSSRYLVKRTGEKVFLECVQDMDHENMFWYRQDPGLGLRLIYFSYDVKMKEKGDIPEGYSVSREKKERFSLILESASTNQTSMYLCASSSRVGFSEQYFGPGTRLTVT.

The chain uses TRBV15 and TRBJ2-5, with D perhaps matching TRBD2 (6 bases). Germline V gene sequence: CDR1 LNHNV, CDR2 YYDKDF (reference sequence). The CDR3 extends over 14 amino acids. V gave up 0 bases and J gave up 4 bases, with 9 bases separating them. The CDR3 DNA reads TGTGCCACCAGCAGAGAGGAGGGGTTAGAGACCCAGTACTTC. Protein: CATSREEGLETQYF.

J is TRBJ2-3 and V is TRBV29-1, with D possibly matching TRBD2 (7 bases). This CDR3 contains 13 residues. With 7 bases removed from V and 4 bases from J, the gap between germline ends came to 15 bases. The V gene's germline CDR1 is SQVTM and CDR2 ANQGSEA. The CDR3 is CSAWGGRSDTQYF. CDR3 DNA sequence: TGCAGCGCATGGGGGGGGCGGTCAGATACGCAGTATTTT.

J is TRBJ2-5 and V is TRBV18, with D hard to call. Germline V lookup: CDR1 KGHSH, CDR2 LQKENI. The CDR3 extends over 11 amino acids. Trimming took off 4 bases at V and 5 bases at J, with 5 bases between the two ends. In DNA, the CDR3 is TGTGCCAGCTCACTCGGGGAGACCCAGTACTTC. Protein product: CASSLGETQYF.

The V call is TRBV19, the J call TRBJ1-6; no definite D call. V gave up 6 bases and J gave up 7 bases, with 10 bases separating them. The germline CDR1 and CDR2 sequences are LNHDA and SQIVND (reference sequence). CDR3 length equals 13 residues. The CDR3 DNA reads as TGTGCCAGTAGACGGACGGGGAATTCACCCCTCCACTTT. This gives the protein CASRRTGNSPLHF.

The chain has TRBV13 and TRBJ1-3; perhaps TRBD1 as D (6 bases). The V end lost 5 bases, the J end lost 2 bases, and 19 bases lay between the germline ends. CDR1 PRHDT and CDR2 FYEKMQ come from the germline V gene (reference sequence). This CDR3 comprises 17 residues. The CDR3 reads CASSPQKGWGPGNTIYF. The CDR3 DNA reads TGTGCCAGCAGCCCCCAAAAGGGGTGGGGGCCTGGAAACACCATATATTTT.

This clone was seen a few times. This chain uses TRBV5-8 with TRBJ1-6; D remains unclear. CDR3 length: 12 residues. Germline assignment: CDR1 SGHTS and CDR2 YDEGEE. The V end lost 5 bases, the J end lost 10 bases, and 10 bases lay between the germline ends. The DNA of the CDR3 is TGTGCCAGCAGACAAAACCAGTCACCCCTCCACTTT. Encoded protein: CASRQNQSPLHF.

The sample holds a few counts of this clone. This chain uses TRBV11-2 with TRBJ1-1; no clear D gene. V shed 1 base and J shed 4 bases, with 10 bases lying between them. Germline V gene data show CDR1 as SGHAT and CDR2 as FQNNGV. The CDR3 sequence is 14 residues long. Here the CDR3 reads CASSLVGSATEAFF. The DNA for the CDR3 is TGTGCCAGCAGCTTAGTGGGCAGCGCCACTGAAGCTTTCTTT.

V usage is TRBV4-1 and J usage is TRBJ2-5, with 7 bases matching TRBD2. V was clipped by 1 base and J by 1 base; unmatched bases: 9. The CDR3 runs 17 residues. Germline values: CDR1 MGHRA, CDR2 YSYEKL. The CDR3 nucleotides are TGCGCCAGCAGCCAAGGACTAGCCCGATCGGGCCAAGAGACCCAGTACTTC. Translated, it gives CASSQGLARSGQETQYF.

The chain is built from TRBV23-1 and TRBJ1-5; D is unresolved. TRBV23-1 is an ORF, with its function uncertain. CDR3 size: 15 residues. Trimming took off 6 bases at V and 2 bases at J, with 14 bases between the two ends. DNA of the CDR3: TGCGCCAGCAGGACACGCGGTTTTCGCAATCAGCCCCAGCATTTT. Its protein is CASRTRGFRNQPQHF.

The V and J genes are TRBV9 and TRBJ1-4; D remains unclear. The germline CDR1 and CDR2 sequences are SGDLS and YYNGEE. This CDR3 region has 15 residues. The V end was cut by 0 bases, the J end by 5 bases, with 11 bases between. CDR3 region: CASSVGLWQNEKLFF. For the CDR3, the DNA is TGTGCCAGCAGCGTAGGACTATGGCAGAATGAAAAACTGTTTTTT.

The chain recombines TRBV4-2 with TRBJ2-7, with TRBD2 identical over 10 bases. Per germline, CDR1 LGHNA and CDR2 YNFKEQ. The CDR3 loop spans 15 amino acids. The ends lost 1 base at V and 4 bases at J; junction bases unmatched: 4. The CDR3 DNA follows: TGTGCCAGCAGCCAAGCCGGGACTAGCGCTTACGAGCAGTACTTC. Translation: CASSQAGTSAYEQYF.

This rearrangement joins TRBV30 to TRBJ1-5; TRBD1 matches at 9 bases. Germline-derived CDR1 and CDR2 are GTSNPN and SVGIG (reference sequence). Trimming removed 2 bases from V and 6 bases from J; junction bases left unmatched: 8. CDR3 size: 15 residues. The CDR3 loop is CAWSLFSGQGQPQHF. The CDR3 nucleotides are TGTGCCTGGAGTTTGTTTTCGGGACAGGGTCAGCCCCAGCATTTT.

This chain joins TRBV7-2 and TRBJ2-7; 7 nucleotides line up with TRBD1. The V and J ends lost 3 bases and 6 bases, in that order; junction bases with no gene match: 8. The CDR3 contains 14 residues. CDR1 and CDR2 (germline): SGHTA, FQGNSA. CDR3 protein: CASSFVPDRAEQYF. The CDR3 DNA sequence: TGTGCCAGCAGCTTCGTACCAGACAGGGCCGAGCAGTACTTC.